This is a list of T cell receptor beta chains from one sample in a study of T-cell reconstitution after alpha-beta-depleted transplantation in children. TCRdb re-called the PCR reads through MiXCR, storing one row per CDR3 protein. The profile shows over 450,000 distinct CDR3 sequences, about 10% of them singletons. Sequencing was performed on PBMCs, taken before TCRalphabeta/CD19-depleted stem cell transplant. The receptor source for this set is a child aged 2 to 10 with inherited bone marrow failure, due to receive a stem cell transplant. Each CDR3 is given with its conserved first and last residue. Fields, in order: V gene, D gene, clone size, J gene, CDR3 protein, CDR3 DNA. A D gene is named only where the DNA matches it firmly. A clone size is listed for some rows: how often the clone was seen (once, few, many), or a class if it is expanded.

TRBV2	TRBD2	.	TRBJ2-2	CACSFRPTPTSGNAGELFF	TGTGCCTGCAGCTTCCGCCCCACCCCAACTAGCGGGAATGCCGGGGAGCTGTTTTTT
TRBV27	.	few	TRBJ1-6	CASSPSGGSSPLHF	TGTGCCAGCAGTCCCTCTGGGGGCAGCTCACCCCTCCACTTT
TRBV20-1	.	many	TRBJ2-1	CSALRGDYPSNEQFF	TGCAGTGCCCTCAGGGGAGACTACCCTTCCAATGAGCAGTTCTTC
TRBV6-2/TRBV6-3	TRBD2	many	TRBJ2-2	CASSYEGLAGVLTGELFF	TGTGCCAGCAGTTACGAGGGACTAGCGGGAGTATTGACCGGGGAGCTGTTTTTT
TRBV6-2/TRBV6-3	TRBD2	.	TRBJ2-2	CASRATSGRARNTGELFF	TGTGCCAGCAGGGCTACTAGCGGGAGGGCCCGAAACACCGGGGAGCTGTTTTTT
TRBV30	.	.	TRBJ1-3	CAWIPTGASSGNTIYF	TGTGCCTGGATCCCCACCGGGGCCAGCTCTGGAAACACCATATATTTT
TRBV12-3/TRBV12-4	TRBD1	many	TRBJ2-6	CASSSWTGKGAGANVLTF	TGTGCCAGCAGTTCCTGGACAGGGAAGGGGGCTGGGGCCAACGTCCTGACTTTC
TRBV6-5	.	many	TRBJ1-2	CASSYTGYGYTF	TGTGCCAGCAGTTATACCGGGTACGGCTACACCTTC
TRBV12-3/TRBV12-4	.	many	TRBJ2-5	CASSPEWNKRTQYF	TGTGCCAGCAGCCCGGAGTGGAATAAGAGAACCCAGTACTTC
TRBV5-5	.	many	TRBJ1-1	CASSFGTHTEAFF	TGTGCCAGCAGCTTCGGCACCCACACTGAAGCTTTCTTT
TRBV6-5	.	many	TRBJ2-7	CASSYSGGLFYEQYF	TGTGCCAGCAGTTACTCGGGGGGCTTGTTCTACGAGCAGTACTTC
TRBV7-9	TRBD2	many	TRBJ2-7	CASSLGVRRLADDEQYF	TGTGCCAGCAGCTTAGGTGTAAGGCGACTAGCGGACGACGAGCAGTACTTC
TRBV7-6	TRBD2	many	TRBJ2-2	CASSFFLAGDPGELFF	TGTGCCAGCAGCTTCTTCCTAGCGGGAGACCCCGGGGAGCTGTTTTTT
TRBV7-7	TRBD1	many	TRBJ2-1	CASSLGTGNDNEQFF	TGTGCTAGCAGCTTAGGGACAGGCAATGACAATGAGCAGTTCTTC
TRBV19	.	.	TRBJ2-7	CASSILGSEQYF	TGTGCCAGTAGTATACTCGGGAGCGAGCAGTACTTC
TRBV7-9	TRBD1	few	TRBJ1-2	CASRHTQGANYGYTF	TGTGCCAGCAGACACACACAGGGGGCGAACTATGGCTACACCTTC
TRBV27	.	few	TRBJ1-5	CASSRASNQPQHF	TGTGCCAGCAGTCGTGCTAGCAATCAGCCCCAGCATTTT
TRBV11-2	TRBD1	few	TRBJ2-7	CASSLETGTGLYEQYF	TGTGCCAGCAGCTTAGAAACCGGGACAGGGCTCTACGAGCAGTACTTC
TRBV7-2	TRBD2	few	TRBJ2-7	CASSLTTSGAYEQYF	TGTGCCAGCAGCTTGACGACTAGCGGGGCCTACGAGCAGTACTTC
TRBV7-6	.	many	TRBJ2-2	CASSSQGLGELFF	TGTGCCAGCAGCTCACAGGGATTAGGGGAGCTGTTTTTT
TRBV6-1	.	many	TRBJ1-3	CASRHIIGPGNTIYF	TGTGCCAGCAGGCATATCATAGGACCTGGAAACACCATATATTTT
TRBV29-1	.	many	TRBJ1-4	CSVAGWNEKLFF	TGCAGCGTCGCCGGATGGAATGAAAAACTGTTTTTT
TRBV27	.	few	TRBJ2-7	CASSLSPSHSYEQYF	TGTGCCAGCAGTTTATCACCCAGTCACTCCTACGAGCAGTACTTC
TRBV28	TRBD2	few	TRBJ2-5	CASDLTSGRRETQYF	TGTGCCAGCGACCTGACTAGCGGGAGGAGAGAGACCCAGTACTTC
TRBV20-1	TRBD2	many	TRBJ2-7	CSATRTSGTYEQYF	TGCAGTGCAACCAGGACTAGCGGGACCTACGAGCAGTACTTC
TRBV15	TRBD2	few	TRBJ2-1	CATSDPGLAGNEQFF	TGTGCCACCAGCGACCCGGGACTAGCGGGCAATGAGCAGTTCTTC
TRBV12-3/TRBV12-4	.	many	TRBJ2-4	CASSLRQILAKNIQYF	TGTGCCAGCAGTTTAAGGCAGATCCTAGCCAAAAACATTCAGTACTTC
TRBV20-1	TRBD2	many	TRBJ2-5	CSARPGGTETQYF	TGCAGTGCCCGACCCGGGGGGACGGAGACCCAGTACTTC
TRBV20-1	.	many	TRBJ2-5	CSARDLVLETQYF	TGCAGTGCTAGAGATCTAGTTTTAGAGACCCAGTACTTC
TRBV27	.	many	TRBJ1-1	CASSLRGLGDTEAFF	TGTGCCAGCAGTTTGAGGGGACTAGGGGACACTGAAGCTTTCTTT
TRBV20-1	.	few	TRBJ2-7	CSARDLGGPGPTTYEQYF	TGCAGTGCTAGAGATTTGGGAGGACCGGGACCCACAACCTACGAGCAGTACTTC
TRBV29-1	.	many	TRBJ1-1	CSVEGGRGFTEAFF	TGCAGCGTTGAAGGGGGAAGGGGTTTCACTGAAGCTTTCTTT
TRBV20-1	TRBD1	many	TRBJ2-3	CSARDPLGQGLRGDTQYF	TGCAGTGCTAGAGATCCGCTGGGACAGGGGTTAAGGGGTGATACGCAGTATTTT
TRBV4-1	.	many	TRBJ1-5	CASSLFGDQPQHF	TGCGCCAGCAGCCTCTTCGGGGATCAGCCCCAGCATTTT
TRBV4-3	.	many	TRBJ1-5	CASSQEVLGQPQHF	TGCGCCAGCAGCCAAGAGGTGCTGGGCCAGCCCCAGCATTTT
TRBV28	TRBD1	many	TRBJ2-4	CASTPPDRAGNIQYF	TGTGCCAGCACCCCCCCGGACAGGGCTGGAAACATTCAGTACTTC
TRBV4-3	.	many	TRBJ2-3	CASSQETGPRGGDTQYF	TGCGCCAGCAGCCAAGAAACGGGCCCGCGAGGTGGAGATACGCAGTATTTT
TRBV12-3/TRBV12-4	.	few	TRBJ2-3	CASSLAGKGTDTQYF	TGTGCCAGCAGTTTAGCCGGGAAGGGCACAGATACGCAGTATTTT
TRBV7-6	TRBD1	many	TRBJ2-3	CASSLGTGRGDTQYF	TGTGCCAGCAGCTTAGGGACAGGGCGAGGAGATACGCAGTATTTT
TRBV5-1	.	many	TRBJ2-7	CASSPRDISYEQYF	TGCGCCAGCAGCCCCCGGGACATCTCCTACGAGCAGTACTTC